This T cell receptor beta chain was captured by sequencing in a study of control samples from healthy donors and cancer patients (dated by TCRdb to the early 2020s). In the germline V gene, CDR1 corresponds to SGDLS and CDR2 to YYNGEE. V lost 4 bases and J lost 3 bases; the stretch between them is 17 bases long. Measured from the cysteine to the phenylalanine, the CDR3 is 15 residues long. Left in the record is the CDR3 DNA by itself, 45 bases read in frame from the first base. Library preparation was by the immunoSEQ multiplex PCR assay. TCRdb mirrors the immuneACCESS table, restricted to in-frame sequences. Some clones are absent from its copies; in checked studies, under half trace to an unresolved V gene, and the reason for the others is unknown. The sample records about 130,000 clones, around 94% of which are singletons. 14% of the sample is in the top ten clones. Comment on this clone: No cognate antigen has been identified for it. No base qualities exist here, and no much larger clone lies one base off it.

The chain joins TRBV9 to TRBJ2-7, with a tentative D gene TRBD1 over 7 matching bases. This receptor was obtained from a man in his sixties with colorectal cancer. The sample taken for sequencing was PBMCs. The DNA sequence is as follows: TGTGCCAGCAGCCCGGGGGCAGGGGGGAGCTACGAGCAGTACTTC. Its protein is CASSPGAGGSYEQYF.